This TCR beta chain derives from a study of T cells in Graves' hyperthyroidism and ophthalmopathy. Looking at the study overall: Peripheral blood was acquired at first diagnosis, ahead of any therapy whatsoever.

This clonotype has just a few counts. Its antigen is undetermined. The CDR3 spans 15 residues. Trimming pared 0 bases from V and 3 bases from J, leaving 10 bases between. Germline values: CDR1 MNHEY, CDR2 SVGEGT. From approximately 9.3 ml of fresh peripheral blood, PBMCs were isolated. The study's findings and limits: By a 13 V-J model, ophthalmopathy was set apart from stable hyperthyroidism.

Researchers took RNA transcripts and amplified the TCR beta CDR3 regions from them. First-round RT-PCR targeting the TCR CDR3 was performed with the HTBI primer set. TCRdb analysed the multiplex PCR reads with MiXCR anew, one entry per CDR3 protein. Counted here are 550,000 to 800,000 distinct CDR3 sequences, approximately 15% occurring once; the ten biggest clones make up roughly a sixth. The specimen sequenced was blood. This clonotype was obtained from a man in his fifties or sixties with Graves' hyperthyroidism. The chain uses TRBV6-2 or TRBV6-3 and TRBJ2-3; D call uncertain. The CDR3 is CASSYSWQPTDTQYF. CDR3 in DNA: TGTGCCAGCAGTTACTCATGGCAGCCGACAGATACGCAGTATTTT.